These 20 T cell receptor beta chains were all obtained from the same sample, sequenced in a study of blood T cells in healthy people across ages. Next came a second PCR, run for about 7 to 12 cycles, which used a sample-barcoded 5' primer along with a J-beta primer mix. TCRdb recomputed calls from the 5' RACE reads with MiXCR, one row per CDR3 protein. The sample includes around 620,000 distinct CDR3 sequences, 25% to 30% of them seen just once. Sequenced sample: blood. Receptors were obtained from a woman in her 70s in good health.

A note on this clonotype: Germline and junction disagree at one end, which may indicate a read error. The chain links TRBV13 to TRBJ2-1; TRBD1 agrees at 9 bases. CDR3 length: 14 residues. Germline CDR1 is PRHDT and CDR2 is FYEKMQ (reference sequence). CDR3 amino acids: CASSTGGSYNERFF. CDR3 nucleotide sequence: TGTGCCAGCAGTACAGGGGGCTCCTACAATGAGCGGTTCTTC.

This clonotype was counted between two and nine times. The chain couples TRBV7-3 to TRBJ1-2; 10 positions match TRBD1. J lost 7 bases, V lost 4 bases, and 6 bases had no gene match. Per the germline V gene, CDR1 is SGHTA and CDR2 is FQGTGA. The CDR3 is 14 residues long. The CDR3 nucleotides read TGTGCCAGCAGCTCGGGGACAGGGGATGGTGGCTACACCTTC. Encoded protein: CASSSGTGDGGYTF.

The V call is TRBV7-2, the J call TRBJ1-1; 7 bases fit TRBD1. This CDR3 region has 14 residues. Trimming removed 3 bases from V and 10 bases from J; junction bases left unmatched: 11. Germline V lookup: CDR1 SGHTA, CDR2 FQGNSA. The CDR3 coding sequence is TGTGCCAGCAGCTTTGAGACTTCACAGGGGACAGCTTTCTTT. As protein: CASSFETSQGTAFF. The full variable domain, in which reference TRBV7-2 and TRBJ1-1 provide the parts outside the CDR3, is GAGVSQSPSNKVTEKGKDVELRCDPISGHTALYWYRQSLGQGLEFLIYFQGNSAPDKSGLPSDRFSAERTGGSVSTLTIQRTQQEDSAVYLCASSFETSQGTAFFGQGTRLTVV.

DNA for the CDR3: TGCGCCAGCAGCCAAACAGGGATCGGGGCCACTGAAGCTTTCTTT. This codes for CASSQTGIGATEAFF. The V call is TRBV4-1, the J call TRBJ1-1; weak D call: TRBD1 (6 bases). V was clipped by 2 bases and J by 4 bases, with 14 bases between them. This CDR3 has 15 residues. From germline, CDR1 is MGHRA and CDR2 YSYEKL.

This clonotype occurred once. The chain joins TRBV4-1 to TRBJ2-6; D ambiguous. V lost 4 bases to trimming and J lost 0 bases, with 10 bases between them. The germline CDR1 and CDR2 sequences are MGHRA and YSYEKL. The CDR3 runs 16 residues. CDR3 nucleotides: TGCGCCAGCAGCCCCGGACGGTTCTCTGGGGCCAACGTCCTGACTTTC. As protein: CASSPGRFSGANVLTF.

This clonotype was found a few times. CDR3 residues: CASSPDRATEAFF. The CDR3 DNA follows: TGCGCCAGCAGCCCGGACAGGGCTACTGAAGCTTTCTTT. The V call is TRBV5-1, the J call TRBJ1-1; 8 bases line up with TRBD1. CDR1 SGHRS and CDR2 YFSETQ come from the germline V gene. V was pared by 4 bases and J by 5 bases, with 4 bases of the junction left unmatched. The CDR3 contains 13 residues.

The rearrangement joins TRBV5-4 to TRBJ1-4, with TRBD1 identical over 9 bases. V trimming: 0 bases; J trimming: 10 bases; junction bases outside the gene matches: 7. In germline, CDR1 is SGHNT, CDR2 YYREEE (reference sequence). The CDR3 totals 15 residues. The CDR3 here is CASSLAGTGHGKLFF. The CDR3 DNA sequence: TGTGCCAGCAGCTTGGCCGGGACAGGGCATGGAAAACTGTTTTTT.

The chain has TRBV7-2 and TRBJ2-1; 7 bases align to TRBD1. CDR1 SGHTA and CDR2 FQGNSA come from the germline V gene. V trimming: 5 bases; J trimming: 1 base; junction bases outside the gene matches: 8. This CDR3 region has 16 residues. The chain's CDR3 is CASSPRSQGSYNEQFF. In DNA, the CDR3 is TGTGCCAGCAGCCCCCGCTCACAGGGGTCCTACAATGAGCAGTTCTTC.

A few counts support this clonotype. The V gene is TRBV4-3, the J gene TRBJ2-1; D may be TRBD1 (5 bases). TRBJ2-5 explains the end of the DNA better; the J call may be wrong. The CDR3 covers 13 residues. The V gene's germline CDR1 is LGHNA and CDR2 YSLEER. The CDR3 sequence: CASSPQTTGTQYF. In DNA form, the CDR3 reads TGCGCCAGCAGCCCGCAAACCACAGGGACCCAGTACTTC.

This chain links TRBV20-1 with TRBJ1-4; unclear D gene. The V end lost 2 bases, the J end lost 7 bases, and 17 bases lay between the germline ends. From germline, CDR1 is DFQATT and CDR2 SNEGSKA (reference sequence). This CDR3 is built from 15 residues. The CDR3 DNA sequence: TGCAGTGCTAGAAGCGGGGTAATGGGTCGTGAAAAACTGTTTTTT. Translated, it gives CSARSGVMGREKLFF.

This rearrangement joins TRBV7-2 to TRBJ2-5; the match to TRBD2 covers 7 bases. V shed 6 bases, J shed 4 bases, and the junction held 8 bases outside the gene matches. The CDR3 has 14 amino acids. The germline CDR1 and CDR2 sequences are SGHTA and FQGNSA. CDR3 amino acids: CASRPGTKLETQYF. The CDR3 DNA sequence: TGTGCCAGCAGGCCAGGGACTAAATTAGAGACCCAGTACTTC.

This clonotype came up a few times. The rearrangement uses TRBV11-3 and TRBJ2-5, with TRBD1 as a possible D gene (6 bases). The CDR3 length is 13 residues. V lost 5 bases to trimming and J lost 4 bases, with 11 bases between them. Germline-derived CDR1 and CDR2 are SGHNT and YENEEA. CDR3 sequence: CASSPGTTETQYF. CDR3 nucleotides: TGTGCCAGCAGCCCCGGGACAACAGAGACCCAGTACTTC. Based on the CDR3 plus reference TRBV11-3 and TRBJ2-5, the full variable domain is EAGVVQSPRYKIIEKKQPVAFWCNPISGHNTLYWYLQNLGQGPELLIRYENEEAVDDSQLPKDRFSAERLKGVDSTLKIQPAELGDSAVYLCASSPGTTETQYFGPGTRLLVL.

The V gene is TRBV20-1, the J gene TRBJ2-5; D not certain. Per germline, CDR1 DFQATT and CDR2 SNEGSKA (reference sequence). V was clipped by 6 bases and J by 1 base, with 15 bases between them. CDR3 length equals 14 residues. For the CDR3, the DNA is TGCAGTGCCGCAGCATGGACCACCCAAGAGACCCAGTACTTC. It specifies CSAAAWTTQETQYF.

The rearrangement joins TRBV29-1 to TRBJ2-5, with TRBD2 identical over 11 bases. Germline V gene sequence: CDR1 SQVTM, CDR2 ANQGSEA. V was pared by 6 bases and J by 3 bases, with 0 bases of the junction left unmatched. This CDR3 comprises 12 residues. CDR3 coding DNA: TGCAGCGTGACTAGCGGGAAAGAGACCCAGTACTTC. Protein sequence: CSVTSGKETQYF.

The chain combines TRBV7-8 with TRBJ2-1, with 9 bases fitting TRBD2. Germline V gives CDR1 SGHVS, CDR2 FQNEAQ. The V and J ends lost 1 base and 8 bases, in that order; junction bases with no gene match: 6. The CDR3 sequence is 15 residues long. CDR3 bases: TGTGCCAGCAGCTTAGTACTAGCGGGCAGCTATGAGCAGTTCTTC. As protein: CASSLVLAGSYEQFF.

This clonotype has only a few counts. V and J are TRBV5-1 and TRBJ1-4; D uncertain. This CDR3 has 14 amino acids. V was pared by 1 base and J by 4 bases, with 8 bases between. Germline V gives CDR1 SGHRS, CDR2 YFSETQ. The CDR3 loop reads CASSLWDVNEKLFF. CDR3 coding DNA: TGCGCCAGCAGCTTGTGGGATGTTAATGAAAAACTGTTTTTT.

This clonotype was observed a few times. V is TRBV7-9 and J is TRBJ2-7; D is unclear. The V end was cut by 2 bases, the J end by 3 bases, with 11 bases between. The CDR3 extends over 14 amino acids. The germline gives CDR1 SEHNR, CDR2 FQNEAQ (reference sequence). The CDR3 is CASSLSYSHYEQYF. For the CDR3, the DNA is TGTGCCAGCAGCTTAAGTTACAGCCACTACGAGCAGTACTTC. Complete variable domain (other parts from reference TRBV7-9 and TRBJ2-7): DTGVSQNPRHKITKRGQNVTFRCDPISEHNRLYWYRQTLGQGPEFLTYFQNEAQLEKSRLLSDRFSAERPKGSFSTLEIQRTEQGDSAMYLCASSLSYSHYEQYFGPGTRLTVT.

Only a few counts were recorded for this clonotype. V and J are TRBV29-1 and TRBJ2-3; 12 bases align to TRBD1. The ends lost 5 bases at V and 5 bases at J; junction bases unmatched: 8. Germline loops: CDR1 SQVTM, CDR2 ANQGSEA. CDR3 size: 15 residues. CDR3 DNA sequence: TGCAGCGTTCGAGGGACAGGGGGCGCGATAGATACGCAGTATTTT. Its protein is CSVRGTGGAIDTQYF.

The table lists this clonotype with a few counts. This chain uses TRBV5-1 with TRBJ2-7; D may match TRBD1 or TRBD2 (5 bases each). Germline V lookup: CDR1 SGHRS, CDR2 YFSETQ. The CDR3 loop spans 14 amino acids. V was clipped by 0 bases and J by 3 bases, with 10 bases between them. CDR3 sequence: CASSLVGEGYEQYF. As DNA, the CDR3 is TGCGCCAGCAGCTTGGTGGGGGAAGGCTACGAGCAGTACTTC.

A few counts support this clonotype. V gene TRBV20-1 combines with J gene TRBJ2-5; 7 nucleotides line up with TRBD1. V dropped 1 base and J dropped 5; count of bases not matched to a gene: 4. CDR1 is DFQATT, CDR2 SNEGSKA, per germline (reference sequence). This CDR3 has 13 amino acids. CDR3 DNA: TGCAGTGCTAGAGGCGACAGGGTTGAGACCCAGTACTTC. Translating gives CSARGDRVETQYF.